This T cell receptor beta chain was captured in a study of metastatic and nonmetastatic thyroid tumors. Study results and caveats: In both blood and tumor samples, TCR beta diversity was reported significantly higher for malignant than benign nodules.

Germline loops: CDR1 LNHDA, CDR2 SQIVND (reference sequence). This CDR3 spans 13 amino acids. The germline V and J ends were trimmed by 4 bases and 7 bases, with 13 bases remaining between them. TCRdb re-clonotyped the PCR reads via MiXCR. The sample carries thousands of clones, under 30% recorded once. Thyroid surgery had not been preceded by any treatment in any patient. This clone was observed a few times. Its cognate antigen is unknown. Sequencing used adjacent normal tissue. The V and J genes are TRBV19 and TRBJ1-1; D not certain. The clonotype comes from a male donor with papillary thyroid cancer or a benign thyroid nodule (not recorded which). Some clones in this sample may be carry-over from other donors' samples. CDR3 coding DNA: TGTGCCAGTAGTACCCTCGAGTATGGTGAAGCTTTCTTT. Translated: CASSTLEYGEAFF.